The 28 T cell receptor beta chains listed next were all sequenced from one sample in a study of T cell repertoires in cytomegalovirus infection. In TCRdb, the reads were re-called with MiXCR into one record per CDR3 protein. The repertoire includes approximately 110,000 distinct CDR3 sequences, approximately 45% of them detected once, and just under 75% sits in the top ten. Antigens of these TCRs are unknown. The source material was CD8+ T cells from cultured PBMCs, sampled from culture after CMV antigen stimulation. The receptor source for this set is a human donor in good health (CMV status not recorded). Some clones in this sample may be carry-over from other donors' samples.

The chain uses TRBV7-6 and TRBJ2-7; D is unclear. The germline V gene encodes CDR1 SGHVS and CDR2 FNYEAQ. Trimming pared 2 bases from V and 2 bases from J, leaving 7 bases between. CDR3 size: 13 residues. The DNA for the CDR3 is TGTGCCAGCAGCTTAAGTGTCGCCTACGAGCAGTACTTC. This gives the protein CASSLSVAYEQYF.

J is TRBJ2-4 and V is TRBV11-1, with unresolved D. CDR1 is SGHAT and CDR2 is FQDESV in the germline V gene (reference sequence). The CDR3 contains 13 residues. V shed 2 bases and J shed 8 bases, with 10 bases lying between them. The CDR3 nucleotides are TGTGCCAGCAGCTTATGGAACGTAGACATTCAGTACTTC. It yields the protein CASSLWNVDIQYF.

As for this clonotype: Its ends do not fully match the called genes, so a read error is possible. The chain carries TRBV7-3 and TRBJ2-5; a weak D match, TRBD2 (5 bases). The CDR3 covers 14 residues. Germline CDR1 and CDR2: SGHTA and FQGTGA. In DNA, the CDR3 is TGTGCCAACAGCCCGGACTTTTTCCAAGAGACCCAGTACTTC. Amino acids: CANSPDFFQETQYF.

V and J are TRBV28 and TRBJ2-7; D may match TRBD1 or TRBD2 (5 bases each). Germline CDR1 and CDR2: MDHEN and SYDVKM. Trimming removed 5 bases from V and 11 bases from J, with 13 bases in between. This CDR3 spans 11 amino acids. The CDR3 is CASSPGTDEYF. The CDR3 bases are TGTGCCAGCAGTCCCGGGACGGACGAGTACTTC.

In this sample, this clonotype turned up a few times. In nucleotides, the CDR3 is TGTGCCAGCAGCGAAGACAGGGGACTTTACTACGAGCAGTACTTC. Translating gives CASSEDRGLYYEQYF. V gene TRBV11-2 combines with J gene TRBJ2-7, with TRBD1 matching over 8 bases. This CDR3 comprises 15 residues. The germline V gene has CDR1 SGHAT and CDR2 FQNNGV. The V segment lost 5 bases and the J segment 3 bases; nucleotides outside the gene matches: 9.

The table lists this clonotype with a count of one. This chain links TRBV12-3 or TRBV12-4 with TRBJ2-7; 10 bases agree with TRBD1. CDR3 length equals 14 residues. The junction had 6 bases not matched to a gene; V was cut back by 6 bases and J by 4 bases. The CDR3 nucleotides are TGTGCCAGCAGCACCGGGACAGGGGCTTACGAGCAGTACTTC. Translated: CASSTGTGAYEQYF.

The genes are TRBV12-3 or TRBV12-4 and TRBJ1-4; 9 nucleotides match TRBD1. This CDR3 has 13 residues. Trimming at V came to 6 bases and at J to 7 bases, leaving 3 bases not matched to a gene. The CDR3 region is CASRPGQGEKLFF. The CDR3 coding sequence is TGTGCCAGCAGACCGGGACAGGGTGAAAAACTGTTTTTT.

This rearrangement joins TRBV7-2 to TRBJ2-7; 10 bases line up with TRBD2. Germline V gene lookup returns CDR1 SGHTA and CDR2 FQGNSA. V was clipped by 5 bases and J by 2 bases; unmatched bases: 3. This CDR3 comprises 14 residues. CDR3 sequence: CASSQAGGTYEQYF. The CDR3 DNA is TGTGCCAGCAGCCAAGCGGGGGGGACCTACGAGCAGTACTTC.

The rearrangement links TRBV2 to TRBJ1-5; D possibly corresponds to TRBD1 (5 bases). The V end was cut by 6 bases, the J end by 0 bases, with 12 bases between. The CDR3 extends over 15 amino acids. Germline V CDR1 and CDR2: SNHLY, FYNNEI. The DNA for the CDR3 is TGTGCCAGCAGCGGGACCATGAATAGCAATCAGCCCCAGCATTTT. Protein sequence: CASSGTMNSNQPQHF.

This clonotype appeared a few times. This chain uses TRBV4-1 with TRBJ2-7; 10 bases fit TRBD1. The CDR3 covers 14 residues. The germline gives CDR1 MGHRA, CDR2 YSYEKL. The junction had 2 bases not matched to a gene; V was cut back by 2 bases and J by 4 bases. The CDR3 bases are TGCGCCAGCAGCCAACGGACAGGGGGATACGAGCAGTACTTC. This translates into CASSQRTGGYEQYF.

In its sample, this clonotype was seen a few times. The chain links TRBV7-6 to TRBJ1-1; D remains unclear. Trimming shortened V by 3 bases and J by 1 base, and 6 bases separated the two germline ends. The CDR3 consists of 13 residues. CDR1 SGHVS and CDR2 FNYEAQ come from the germline V gene. The CDR3 protein is CASSFRRNTEAFF. The DNA of the CDR3 is TGTGCCAGCAGCTTCCGACGGAACACTGAAGCTTTCTTT.

This clonotype appeared a few times. The V call is TRBV27, the J call TRBJ2-2; D gene unclear. Germline V lookup: CDR1 MNHEY, CDR2 SMNVEV (reference sequence). This CDR3 is built from 14 residues. Trimming took off 4 bases at V and 2 bases at J, with 8 bases between the two ends. Here the CDR3 reads CASSYGPNTGELFF. CDR3 coding DNA: TGTGCCAGCAGTTACGGACCAAACACCGGGGAGCTGTTTTTT.

The chain has TRBV29-1 and TRBJ2-3; no reliable D call. V lost 2 bases, J lost 4 bases, and 13 bases lay in between. The CDR3 has 14 residues. Germline CDR1 reads SQVTM; CDR2 reads ANQGSEA. The CDR3 reads CSVESLPAADTQYF. The CDR3 coding sequence is TGCAGCGTTGAAAGTCTTCCCGCAGCAGATACGCAGTATTTT.

The genes are TRBV5-1 and TRBJ2-7; D is perhaps TRBD2 (6 bases). With 0 bases removed from V and 3 bases from J, the gap between germline ends came to 13 bases. The germline gives CDR1 SGHRS, CDR2 YFSETQ. This CDR3 comprises 15 residues. CDR3 amino acids: CASSLALGRHYEQYF. CDR3 sequence (DNA): TGCGCCAGCAGCTTGGCCTTGGGGAGGCACTACGAGCAGTACTTC. The whole variable domain, remainder taken from reference TRBV5-1 and TRBJ2-7, is KAGVTQTPRYLIKTRGQQVTLSCSPISGHRSVSWYQQTPGQGLQFLFEYFSETQRNKGNFPGRFSGRQFSNSRSEMNVSTLELGDSALYLCASSLALGRHYEQYFGPGTRLTVT.

The CDR3 here is CASSLGLAGPFTDTQYF. For the CDR3, the DNA is TGTGCCAGCAGCTTAGGGCTAGCGGGTCCATTCACAGATACGCAGTATTTT. The genes are TRBV7-9 and TRBJ2-3, with TRBD2 identical over 8 bases. Germline V gives CDR1 SEHNR, CDR2 FQNEAQ (reference sequence). This CDR3 is 17 amino acids long. V was pared by 1 base and J by 2 bases, with 8 bases of the junction left unmatched.

This clonotype was counted only a few times. The V gene is TRBV9, the J gene TRBJ2-3, with D unclear. The CDR3 loop spans 15 amino acids. The ends were cut back, 0 bases at V and 0 bases at J, with 8 bases in the middle. Germline V gives CDR1 SGDLS, CDR2 YYNGEE. The CDR3 DNA is TGTGCCAGCAGCGTAGAGGGCGCGAGCACAGATACGCAGTATTTT. Translating gives CASSVEGASTDTQYF.

This chain uses TRBV28 with TRBJ2-1; D gene ambiguous. The germline V and J ends were trimmed by 6 bases and 4 bases, with 19 bases remaining between them. Germline lookup yields CDR1 MDHEN and CDR2 SYDVKM. The CDR3 is 16 amino acids. The CDR3 coding sequence is TGTGCCAGCAGCACCCTCTCGGCATCGACTTACAATGAGCAGTTCTTC. It translates to CASSTLSASTYNEQFF.

The rearrangement links TRBV20-1 to TRBJ1-1; D remains unclear. V lost 0 bases and J lost 4, with 12 bases in between. CDR3 size: 14 residues. From germline, CDR1 is DFQATT and CDR2 SNEGSKA (reference sequence). The CDR3 loop reads CSAREVVGVTEAFF. In DNA form, the CDR3 reads TGCAGTGCTAGAGAGGTGGTTGGTGTCACTGAAGCTTTCTTT.

The gene calls are TRBV2 and TRBJ1-5; D is unclear. Germline values: CDR1 SNHLY, CDR2 FYNNEI. CDR3 length: 12 residues. The V gene lost 5 bases and the J gene lost 4 bases, with 6 bases spanning the gap. The CDR3 nucleotides read TGTGCCAGCAGTACTCTGAATCAGCCCCAGCATTTT. Encoded protein: CASSTLNQPQHF.

Of note for this clonotype: Sequence at one end of the junction differs from germline and may be a read error. The chain is built from TRBV5-3 and TRBJ1-3; TRBD1 agrees at 8 bases. TRBV5-3 counts as an open reading frame of uncertain function. The CDR3 spans 15 residues. The CDR3 region has the DNA TGTGCCAGCAGCTCCGACAGGGGAACTGGAAACACCATATATTTT. Amino acid sequence: CASSSDRGTGNTIYF.

The rearrangement uses TRBV7-6 and TRBJ2-1; D not resolved. This CDR3 has 14 residues. Germline V lookup: CDR1 SGHVS, CDR2 FNYEAQ. With 1 base removed from V and 9 bases from J, the gap between germline ends came to 13 bases. CDR3 region: CASSLGVGDAEQFF. The CDR3 DNA reads as TGTGCCAGCAGCTTAGGAGTGGGTGACGCTGAGCAGTTCTTC.

V is TRBV7-8 and J is TRBJ1-4, with TRBD1 identical over 7 bases. J gave up 8 bases and V 5 bases, and 8 bases lay outside the gene matches. The V gene's germline CDR1 is SGHVS and CDR2 FQNEAQ. This CDR3 contains 14 residues. This CDR3 is CASSPRGRGEKLFF. The CDR3 DNA follows: TGTGCCAGCAGCCCAAGGGGGCGCGGCGAAAAACTGTTTTTT.

A few counts support this clonotype. The CDR3 DNA is TGTGCCAGCAGCACCCGACTAGCGGGCACGACTCTCAATGAGCAGTTCTTC. It encodes CASSTRLAGTTLNEQFF. The V gene is TRBV7-2, the J gene TRBJ2-1; 10 nucleotides align to TRBD2. The CDR3 runs to 17 residues. Per germline, CDR1 SGHTA and CDR2 FQGNSA. Losses at the gene ends were 5 bases for V and 6 bases for J; bases not matched to a gene: 13.

The rearrangement joins TRBV11-2 to TRBJ2-1; D assignment may be TRBD1 or TRBD2 (7 bases each). This CDR3 is built from 16 residues. The V and J ends lost 5 bases and 0 bases respectively, with 14 bases between them. CDR1 SGHAT and CDR2 FQNNGV come from the germline V gene. CDR3 in DNA: TGTGCCAGCAGCCCAGGGGGGGCTTTCTCCTACAATGAGCAGTTCTTC. It yields the protein CASSPGGAFSYNEQFF.

The chain uses TRBV27 and TRBJ2-1; 7 bases agree with TRBD2. The ends lost 2 bases at V and 0 bases at J; junction bases unmatched: 4. Germline CDR1 and CDR2: MNHEY and SMNVEV (reference sequence). This CDR3 contains 16 residues. CDR3 nucleotides: TGTGCCAGCAGTTTAGCCAGCGGGGACTCCTACAATGAGCAGTTCTTC. It is translated as CASSLASGDSYNEQFF.

V usage is TRBV4-1 and J usage is TRBJ1-1; D remains unclear. Germline V gene lookup returns CDR1 MGHRA and CDR2 YSYEKL. The CDR3 has 16 residues. V was cut by 1 base and J by 1 base, with 13 bases left in between. The CDR3 region has the DNA TGCGCCAGCAGCCAAGGGGTCGAGGGTCCGAACACTGAAGCTTTCTTT. This encodes CASSQGVEGPNTEAFF.

J is TRBJ2-3 and V is TRBV6-6, with 7 nucleotides matching TRBD1. V gave up 4 bases and J gave up 3 bases; unmatched junction bases: 7. Germline assignment: CDR1 MNHNY and CDR2 SVGAGI (reference sequence). The CDR3 is made up of 15 amino acids. The CDR3 is CASSSRDRGTDTQYF. The CDR3 nucleotides read TGTGCCAGCAGTTCCCGGGACAGAGGGACAGATACGCAGTATTTT.

The table lists this clonotype with many counts. The J gene is TRBJ2-3, the V gene TRBV6-1; 8 bases align to TRBD1. Unmatched junction bases numbered 10, after V lost 5 bases and J lost 3 bases. From germline, CDR1 is MNHNS and CDR2 SASEGT. The CDR3 has 16 amino acids. CDR3 amino acids: CASSRTRGLGTDTQYF. CDR3 nucleotide sequence: TGTGCCAGCAGTAGAACCAGGGGGCTGGGAACAGATACGCAGTATTTT.